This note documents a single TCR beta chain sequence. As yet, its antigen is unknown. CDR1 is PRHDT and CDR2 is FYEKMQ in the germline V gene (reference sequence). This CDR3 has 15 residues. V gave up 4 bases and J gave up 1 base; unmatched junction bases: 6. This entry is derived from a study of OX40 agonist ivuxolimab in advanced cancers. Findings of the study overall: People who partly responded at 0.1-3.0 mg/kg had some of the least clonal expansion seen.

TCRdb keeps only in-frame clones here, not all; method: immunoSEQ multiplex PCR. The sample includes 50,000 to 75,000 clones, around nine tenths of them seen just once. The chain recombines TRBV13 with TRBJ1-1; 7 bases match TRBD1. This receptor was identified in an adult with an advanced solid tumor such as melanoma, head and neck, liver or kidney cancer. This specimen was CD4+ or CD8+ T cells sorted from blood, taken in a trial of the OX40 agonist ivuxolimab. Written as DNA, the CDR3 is TGTGCCAGCAGCTCCTCCGGGACAGAGAACACTGAAGCTTTCTTT. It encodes CASSSSGTENTEAFF. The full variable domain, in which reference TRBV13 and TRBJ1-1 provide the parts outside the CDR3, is AAGVIQSPRHLIKEKRETATLKCYPIPRHDTVYWYQQGPGQDPQFLISFYEKMQSDKGSIPDRFSAQQFSDYHSELNMSSLELGDSALYFCASSSSGTENTEAFFGQGTRLTVV.